This is a list of T cell receptor beta chains from one sample in a study of blood T cells in healthy people across ages. One entry per CDR3 protein, called by TCRdb with MiXCR from the 5' RACE reads. Found here are 710,000 or so distinct CDR3 sequences, 32% of them singletons; the top ten hold over 15%. The sequencing sample was made of blood. Every receptor here comes from a woman of 80 years or more in good health. CDR3s include the opening cysteine and the closing phenylalanine or tryptophan. Each record gives: CDR3 length, clone size, V gene, D gene, J gene, CDR3 protein, CDR3 DNA. The D gene is left open where the match is weak. Some rows have no size entry. The others give once, few or many, or a class for an expanded clone.

>15|many|TRBV5-1|TRBD1|TRBJ1-5
CASSFGDSLNQPQHF
TGCGCCAGCAGCTTTGGGGACAGCCTTAATCAGCCCCAGCATTTT
>15|many|TRBV20-1|-|TRBJ1-1
CSAREGGTANTEAFF
TGCAGTGCTAGAGAGGGCGGGACGGCGAACACTGAAGCTTTCTTT
>15|-|TRBV6-5|TRBD2|TRBJ2-1
CASSHTSGNIYEQFF
TGTGCCAGCAGCCATACTAGCGGGAACATCTATGAGCAGTTCTTC
>16|-|TRBV5-5|TRBD2|TRBJ2-5
CASSLGSAGGLETQYF
TGTGCCAGCAGCTTGGGGTCGGCGGGGGGCCTAGAGACCCAGTACTTC
>15|many|TRBV5-1|TRBD1|TRBJ2-1
CASSSGTGGFGEQFF
TGCGCCAGCAGCTCCGGGACAGGGGGCTTCGGTGAGCAGTTCTTC
>14|many|TRBV9|-|TRBJ2-1
CASGKRPASDEQFF
TGTGCCAGCGGAAAACGGCCAGCGTCGGATGAGCAGTTCTTC
>17|many|TRBV7-2|TRBD2|TRBJ2-7
CASSRTSGGSSSYEQYF
TGTGCCAGCAGCCGGACTAGCGGGGGGTCGAGCTCCTACGAGCAGTACTTC
>15|many|TRBV7-2|TRBD1|TRBJ2-7
CASSWRQGSSYEQYF
TGTGCCAGCAGCTGGCGACAGGGGAGCTCCTACGAGCAGTACTTC
>15|few|TRBV2|-|TRBJ1-5
CASSADTYSNQPQHF
TGTGCCAGCAGTGCGGACACCTATAGCAATCAGCCCCAGCATTTT
>16|-|TRBV4-2|-|TRBJ2-2
CASSQVLGLNTGELFF
TGTGCCAGCAGCCAAGTTTTAGGGCTGAACACCGGGGAGCTGTTTTTT
>11|many|TRBV12-3/TRBV12-4|-|TRBJ2-1
CASSLMAEQFF
TGTGCCAGCAGTTTAATGGCAGAGCAGTTCTTC
>16|many|TRBV5-1|TRBD2|TRBJ2-3
CASSWGLAGSTDTQYF
TGCGCCAGCAGCTGGGGACTAGCGGGGAGCACAGATACGCAGTATTTT